This T cell receptor beta chain stems from a study of identical twins. TCRdb re-called the 5' RACE reads through MiXCR, storing one row per CDR3 protein. Seen here are fewer than 900,000 distinct CDR3 sequences, 18% observed once, and the top ten hold less than 15%. This clonotype was recorded a few times. The antigen remains unidentified. Germline values: CDR1 SGHRS, CDR2 YFSETQ. Trimming stripped 9 bases from V and 0 bases from J, with 15 bases between. This CDR3 region has 14 residues. Study outcomes and limitations: Cord blood's abundant beta clonotypes had fewer insertions, unlike memory repertoires.

These sequences were also reported in another study, on T cells expressing NK-cell markers. That work states: Sorted CD3+CD56-NKG2C+, CD3+CD56+NKG2C- and CD3+CD56+NKG2C+ T cells were the source of the TCR beta repertoires.

The specimen was PBMCs. V is TRBV5-1 and J is TRBJ1-2; D is ambiguous. The TCR comes from a woman younger than 35 in good health. The CDR3, as DNA: TGCGCCACCAACCCGTGGGTTTCTAACTATGGCTACACCTTC. Residues: CATNPWVSNYGYTF.